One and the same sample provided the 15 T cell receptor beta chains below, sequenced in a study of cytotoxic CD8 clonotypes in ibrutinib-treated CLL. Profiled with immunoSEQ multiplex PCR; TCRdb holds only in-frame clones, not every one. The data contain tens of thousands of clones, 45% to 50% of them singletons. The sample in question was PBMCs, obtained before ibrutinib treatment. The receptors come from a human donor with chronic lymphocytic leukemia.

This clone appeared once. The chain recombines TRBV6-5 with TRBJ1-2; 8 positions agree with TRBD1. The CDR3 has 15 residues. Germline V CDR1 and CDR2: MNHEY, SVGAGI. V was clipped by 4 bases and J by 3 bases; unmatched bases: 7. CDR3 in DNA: TGTGCCAGCAGTTTATCTGACAGGGGATACTATGGCTACACCTTC. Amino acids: CASSLSDRGYYGYTF.

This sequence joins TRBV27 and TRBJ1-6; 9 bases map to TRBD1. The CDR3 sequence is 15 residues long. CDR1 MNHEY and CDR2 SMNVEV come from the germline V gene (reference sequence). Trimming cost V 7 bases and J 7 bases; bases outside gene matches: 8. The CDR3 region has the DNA TGTGCCAGCACACGGACAGGGGTAGGGAATTCACCCCTCCACTTT. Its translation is CASTRTGVGNSPLHF.

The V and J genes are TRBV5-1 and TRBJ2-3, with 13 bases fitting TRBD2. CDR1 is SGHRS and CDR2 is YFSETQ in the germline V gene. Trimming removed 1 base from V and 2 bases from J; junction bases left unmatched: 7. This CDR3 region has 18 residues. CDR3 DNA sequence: TGCGCCAGCAGCTTGTTGGGACTAGCGGGGTCCCACACAGATACGCAGTATTTT. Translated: CASSLLGLAGSHTDTQYF.

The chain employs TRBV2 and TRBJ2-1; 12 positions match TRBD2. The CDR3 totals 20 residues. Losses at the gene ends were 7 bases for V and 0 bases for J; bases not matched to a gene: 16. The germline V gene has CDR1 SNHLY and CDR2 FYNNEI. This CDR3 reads CASKTTSGGPTTSSYNEQFF. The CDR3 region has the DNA TGTGCCAGCAAAACGACTAGCGGGGGTCCCACGACCAGCTCCTACAATGAGCAGTTCTTC.

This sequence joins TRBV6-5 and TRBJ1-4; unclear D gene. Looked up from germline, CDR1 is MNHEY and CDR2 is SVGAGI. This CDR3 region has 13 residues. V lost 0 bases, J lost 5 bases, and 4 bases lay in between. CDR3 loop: CASSYSRNEKLFF. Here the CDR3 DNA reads TGTGCCAGCAGTTACTCACGGAATGAAAAACTGTTTTTT.

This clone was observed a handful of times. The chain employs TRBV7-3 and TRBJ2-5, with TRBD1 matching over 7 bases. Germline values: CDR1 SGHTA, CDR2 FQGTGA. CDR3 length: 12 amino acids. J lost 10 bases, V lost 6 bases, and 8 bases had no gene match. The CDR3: CASSLDQGDQYF. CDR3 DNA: TGTGCCAGCAGTTTAGACCAGGGGGACCAGTACTTC.

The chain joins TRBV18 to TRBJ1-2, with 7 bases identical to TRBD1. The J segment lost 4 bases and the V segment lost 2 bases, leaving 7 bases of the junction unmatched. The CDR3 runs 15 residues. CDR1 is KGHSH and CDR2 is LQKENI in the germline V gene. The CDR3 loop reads CASSPTNRDSYGYTF. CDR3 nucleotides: TGTGCCAGCTCACCAACGAACCGGGACAGCTATGGCTACACCTTC.

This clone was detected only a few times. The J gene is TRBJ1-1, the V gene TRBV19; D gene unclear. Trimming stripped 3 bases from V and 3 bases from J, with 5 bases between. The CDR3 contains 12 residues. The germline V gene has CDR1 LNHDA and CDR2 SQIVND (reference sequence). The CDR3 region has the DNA TGTGCCAGTAGTATTGGTTACACTGAAGCTTTCTTT. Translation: CASSIGYTEAFF.

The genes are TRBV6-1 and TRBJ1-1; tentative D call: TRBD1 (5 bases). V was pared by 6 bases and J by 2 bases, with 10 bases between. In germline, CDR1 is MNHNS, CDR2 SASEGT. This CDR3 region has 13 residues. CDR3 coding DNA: TGTGCCAGCAGCCTCCAGGGAAACACTGAAGCTTTCTTT. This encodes CASSLQGNTEAFF.

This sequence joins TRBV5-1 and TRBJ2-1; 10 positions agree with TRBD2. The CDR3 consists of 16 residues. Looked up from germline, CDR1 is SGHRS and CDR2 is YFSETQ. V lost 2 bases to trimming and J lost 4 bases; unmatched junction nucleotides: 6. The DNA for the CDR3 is TGCGCCAGCAGCTTAGCTAGCGGGGGCCCTTACAATGAGCAGTTCTTC. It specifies CASSLASGGPYNEQFF.

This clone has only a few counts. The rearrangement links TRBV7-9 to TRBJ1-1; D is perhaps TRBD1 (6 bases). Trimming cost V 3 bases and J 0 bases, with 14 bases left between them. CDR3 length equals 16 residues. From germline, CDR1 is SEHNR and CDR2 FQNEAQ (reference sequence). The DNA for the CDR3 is TGTGCCAGCAGCTTTGAGGGCGGGGGCTTGAACACTGAAGCTTTCTTT. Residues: CASSFEGGGLNTEAFF.

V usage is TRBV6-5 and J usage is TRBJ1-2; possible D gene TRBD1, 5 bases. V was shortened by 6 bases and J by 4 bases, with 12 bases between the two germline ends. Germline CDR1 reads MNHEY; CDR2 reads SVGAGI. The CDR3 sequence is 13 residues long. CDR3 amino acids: CASRLAGRYGYTF. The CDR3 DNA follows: TGTGCCAGCAGGTTGGCAGGGCGCTATGGCTACACCTTC.

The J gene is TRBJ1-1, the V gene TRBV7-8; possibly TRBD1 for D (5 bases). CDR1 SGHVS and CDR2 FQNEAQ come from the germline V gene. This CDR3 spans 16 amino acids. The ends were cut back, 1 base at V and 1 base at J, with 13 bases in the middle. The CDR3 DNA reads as TGTGCCAGCAGCTTAGAGGTGGTGAGGGGGAACACTGAAGCTTTCTTT. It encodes CASSLEVVRGNTEAFF. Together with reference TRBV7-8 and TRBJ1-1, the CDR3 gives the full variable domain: GAGVSQSPRYKVAKRGQDVALRCDPISGHVSLFWYQQALGQGPEFLTYFQNEAQLDKSGLPSDRFFAERPEGSVSTLKIQRTQQEDSAVYLCASSLEVVRGNTEAFFGQGTRLTVV.

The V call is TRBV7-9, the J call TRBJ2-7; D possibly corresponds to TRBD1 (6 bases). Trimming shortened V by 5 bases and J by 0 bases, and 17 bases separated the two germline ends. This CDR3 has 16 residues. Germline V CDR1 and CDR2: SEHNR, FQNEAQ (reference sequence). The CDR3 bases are TGTGCCAGCAGCCCACAGACAGGAACCAGCTCCTACGAGCAGTACTTC. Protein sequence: CASSPQTGTSSYEQYF.

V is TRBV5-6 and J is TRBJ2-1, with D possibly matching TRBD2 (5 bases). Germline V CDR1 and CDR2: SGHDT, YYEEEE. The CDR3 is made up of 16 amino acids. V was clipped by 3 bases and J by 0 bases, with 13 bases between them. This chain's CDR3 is CASSSIGEGSYNEQFF. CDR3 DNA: TGTGCCAGCAGCTCGATCGGCGAGGGCTCCTACAATGAGCAGTTCTTC. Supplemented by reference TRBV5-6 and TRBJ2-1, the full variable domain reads DAGVTQSPTHLIKTRGQQVTLRCSPKSGHDTVSWYQQALGQGPQFIFQYYEEEERQRGNFPDRFSGHQFPNYSSELNVNALLLGDSALYLCASSSIGEGSYNEQFFGPGTRLTVL.